A selection of T cell receptor beta chains follows, all from one sample in a study of blood T cell repertoires in COVID-19. TCRdb keeps only in-frame clones here, not all; method: immunoSEQ multiplex PCR. Of a few hundred thousand clones detected, about 83% appear once; the ten largest clones hold approximately 1.2%. The sequencing sample was made of peripheral blood. All receptors derive from a woman in her forties or fifties with acute or convalescent COVID-19. Both conserved end residues are trimmed from each CDR3.

j_gene: TRBJ1-4; v_gene: TRBV18; CDR3aa: ASSPPGRGQGYEKLF
j_gene: TRBJ1-1; v_gene: TRBV27; CDR3aa: ASSPGWDNTEAF
j_gene: TRBJ1-1; v_gene: TRBV6-5; CDR3aa: ASRTGFGNTEAF
j_gene: TRBJ1-4; v_gene: TRBV2; CDR3aa: AEGEGEKLF
j_gene: TRBJ2-3; v_gene: TRBV28; CDR3aa: ASSFFSGSSTDTQY
j_gene: TRBJ2-3; v_gene: TRBV12-3/TRBV12-4; CDR3aa: ASSFRTEDTQY
j_gene: TRBJ1-1; v_gene: TRBV11-1; CDR3aa: ASSPRQGTTEAF
j_gene: TRBJ2-5; v_gene: TRBV24-1; CDR3aa: ATSDSDRGGETQY
j_gene: TRBJ2-3; v_gene: TRBV4-1; CDR3aa: ASSQDRTSGRDTQY
j_gene: TRBJ2-7; v_gene: TRBV9; CDR3aa: ASRPLISSVAYEQY
j_gene: TRBJ1-1; v_gene: TRBV30; CDR3aa: ACSRGGGTEAF
j_gene: TRBJ2-5; v_gene: TRBV5-1; CDR3aa: ASSLVGQGFWEETQY
j_gene: TRBJ2-1; v_gene: TRBV5-1; CDR3aa: ASTQTSGPGNEQF
j_gene: TRBJ1-4; v_gene: TRBV5-4; CDR3aa: ASSLRQGDEKLF
j_gene: TRBJ2-2; v_gene: TRBV3-1/TRBV3-2; CDR3aa: ASRPGTGSAGELF
j_gene: TRBJ2-7; v_gene: TRBV2; CDR3aa: ASIPGDYLIGEQY
j_gene: TRBJ1-5; v_gene: TRBV10-3; CDR3aa: AISGDVGGNQPQH
j_gene: TRBJ2-2; v_gene: TRBV7-6; CDR3aa: ASSRDRGNLNTGELF
j_gene: TRBJ2-3; v_gene: TRBV29-1; CDR3aa: SVEGSRLAGTDTQY
j_gene: TRBJ1-2; v_gene: TRBV7-2; CDR3aa: ASSLGQSYGYT
j_gene: TRBJ1-1; v_gene: TRBV28; CDR3aa: ASSLGEMNAEAF
j_gene: TRBJ1-2; v_gene: TRBV7-2; CDR3aa: ASSPDWTGTYGYT
j_gene: TRBJ1-5; v_gene: TRBV5-8; CDR3aa: ASSRGGFQANQPQH
j_gene: TRBJ2-7; v_gene: TRBV5-6; CDR3aa: ASCSAGGAYEQY
j_gene: TRBJ2-7; v_gene: TRBV11-1; CDR3aa: ASSQTAGQGSYEQY
j_gene: TRBJ1-2; v_gene: TRBV6-5; CDR3aa: ASSYSTRPYGYT